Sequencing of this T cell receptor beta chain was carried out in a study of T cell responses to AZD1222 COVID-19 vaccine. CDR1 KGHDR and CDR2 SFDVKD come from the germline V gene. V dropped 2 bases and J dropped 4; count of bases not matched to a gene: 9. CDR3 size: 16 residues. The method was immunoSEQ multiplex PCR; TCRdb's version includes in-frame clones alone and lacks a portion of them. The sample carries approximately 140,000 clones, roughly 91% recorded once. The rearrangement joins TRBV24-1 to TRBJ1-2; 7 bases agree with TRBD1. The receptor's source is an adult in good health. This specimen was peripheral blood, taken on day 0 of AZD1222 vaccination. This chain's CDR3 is CATSDSWGQRPYGYTF. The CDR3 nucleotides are TGTGCCACCAGTGATTCCTGGGGACAGCGACCCTATGGCTACACCTTC.